The 12 T cell receptor beta chains reported below all come from one sample, sequenced in a study of regulatory T cells in long-lasting Graves disease (dated by TCRdb to the early 2020s). Receptor amplification or capture employed multiplex PCR. The run used an Illumina HiSeq 4000. To build TCR beta libraries, CDR3 regions were amplified by Arm-PCR using iRepertoire HTBI primers. TCRdb's own reprocessing of the public reads used fastp at Q25 and MiXCR and kept productive beta chains. Identical CDR3 protein sequences are pooled into one entry, listed with their most common genes and DNA. Within this sample are 350,000 to 450,000 distinct CDR3 sequences, with 14% to 15% of them counted one time only. The top ten constitute 15% to 20% of the sample. Explained via the paper, the time point label denotes: newly diagnosed GD, antithyroid drugs for less than 3 months. For both TCR sequencing and RNA sequencing, RNA was extracted from PBMCs in TRIzol.

These same records also appear under a second study, on T cells in Graves' hyperthyroidism and ophthalmopathy.

This material consisted of peripheral blood mononuclear cells (PBMCs), taken at new diagnosis, from a patient treated with antithyroid drugs. The receptor source for this set is a woman in her 30s with Graves disease. Donor details come from another sample of the same person, matched by shared clones.

This clonotype was seen many times. V usage is TRBV19 and J usage is TRBJ2-2; 12 bases are a match to TRBD2. V was pared by 7 bases and J by 7 bases, with 4 bases of the junction left unmatched. This CDR3 has 14 amino acids. Germline V gene lookup returns CDR1 LNHDA and CDR2 SQIVND (reference sequence). This chain's CDR3 is CASTSGRVSGELFF. The DNA of the CDR3 is TGTGCCAGTACTAGCGGGAGGGTGAGCGGGGAGCTGTTTTTT.

This clonotype was observed many times. The chain's CDR3 is CASSLDGYTIYF. The CDR3 DNA reads as TGCGCCAGCAGCTTGGATGGCTACACCATATATTTT. The chain joins TRBV5-1 to TRBJ1-3; no reliable D call. The germline V gene encodes CDR1 SGHRS and CDR2 YFSETQ. CDR3 length equals 12 residues. V was trimmed by 0 bases and J by 8 bases, leaving 6 bases between them.

Ten or more counts support this clonotype. The chain carries TRBV15 and TRBJ1-2; 11 bases agree with TRBD1. This CDR3 comprises 15 residues. Unmatched junction bases numbered 9, after V lost 4 bases and J lost 8 bases. Germline CDR1 LNHNV, CDR2 YYDKDF (reference sequence). This CDR3 reads CATSKSDRGLRGYTF. The CDR3 bases are TGTGCCACCAGCAAATCGGACAGGGGGCTTCGGGGCTACACCTTC.

The V and J genes are TRBV6-1 and TRBJ1-5; 8 bases map to TRBD1. There are 15 residues in the CDR3. The germline CDR1 and CDR2 sequences are MNHNS and SASEGT. V trimming: 0 bases; J trimming: 6 bases; junction bases outside the gene matches: 4. The CDR3 region has the DNA TGTGCCAGCAGTGAAGCTACAGGGGGGTTTCAGCCCCAGCATTTT. Protein product: CASSEATGGFQPQHF.

This clonotype has ten or more counts. The chain has TRBV28 and TRBJ1-1, with a possible D match to TRBD1 (5 bases). CDR1 and CDR2 (germline): MDHEN, SYDVKM. Trimming stripped 7 bases from V and 0 bases from J, with 18 bases between. The CDR3 spans 16 residues. In DNA form, the CDR3 reads TGTGCCAGCAAGGTAGGGGACCGACGGATGAACACTGAAGCTTTCTTT. Encoded protein: CASKVGDRRMNTEAFF.

The genes are TRBV12-3 or TRBV12-4 and TRBJ1-1; D unresolved. Trimming took 3 bases from V and 3 from J, leaving 8 bases between them. This CDR3 is built from 13 residues. Here the CDR3 reads CASSFDIYTEAFF. The CDR3 bases are TGTGCCAGCAGTTTTGACATTTACACTGAAGCTTTCTTT.

This clonotype has at least ten counts. The V and J genes are TRBV7-9 and TRBJ2-1, with D possibly being TRBD2 (5 bases). The CDR3 consists of 15 residues. Looked up from germline, CDR1 is SEHNR and CDR2 is FQNEAQ (reference sequence). V was clipped by 5 bases and J by 3 bases, with 14 bases between them. CDR3 sequence (DNA): TGTGCCAGCAGCCCGCGGGTGGCGAACTACAATGAGCAGTTCTTC. The encoded protein is CASSPRVANYNEQFF.

Ten or more counts support this clonotype. This rearrangement joins TRBV11-1 to TRBJ2-1; 10 nucleotides agree with TRBD2. The J segment lost 9 bases and the V segment lost 4 bases, leaving 12 bases of the junction unmatched. The germline CDR1 and CDR2 sequences are SGHAT and FQDESV (reference sequence). This CDR3 is 16 amino acids long. CDR3: CASSSSWSGRASEQFF. The CDR3 DNA is TGTGCCAGCAGCTCCAGTTGGAGCGGGAGGGCCAGTGAGCAGTTCTTC.

Many counts were recorded for this clonotype. This rearrangement joins TRBV30 to TRBJ2-1, with 8 nucleotides matching TRBD1. The CDR3 consists of 16 residues. The trim removed 0 bases at V and 1 base at J, leaving 5 bases unmatched. Germline assignment: CDR1 GTSNPN and CDR2 SVGIG (reference sequence). Here the CDR3 DNA reads TGTGCCTGGAGTGTACGAACAGGGGGGTCCTACAATGAGCAGTTCTTC. Its translation: CAWSVRTGGSYNEQFF. Full variable domain (remainder filled in from reference TRBV30 and TRBJ2-1): SQTIHQWPATLVQPVGSPLSLECTVEGTSNPNLYWYRQAAGRGLQLLFYSVGIGQISSEVPQNLSASRPQDRQFILSSKKLLLSDSGFYLCAWSVRTGGSYNEQFFGPGTRLTVL.

This clonotype showed up many times. The chain recombines TRBV28 with TRBJ1-2; D might be TRBD1 (5 bases). V was trimmed by 5 bases and J by 8 bases, leaving 12 bases between them. Germline CDR1 is MDHEN and CDR2 is SYDVKM. CDR3 length: 12 amino acids. In DNA, the CDR3 is TGTGCCAGCAGTCCCCCGAGGGACGGCTACACCTTC. Amino acid sequence: CASSPPRDGYTF.

This clonotype was counted ten times or more. V is TRBV11-1 and J is TRBJ2-1; D gene ambiguous. Trimming took 2 bases from V and 0 from J, leaving 14 bases between them. Germline CDR1 reads SGHAT; CDR2 reads FQDESV (reference sequence). The CDR3 covers 17 residues. CDR3 DNA sequence: TGTGCCAGCAGCTTAACCAGGACCGATAGCTCCTACAATGAGCAGTTCTTC. Amino acid sequence: CASSLTRTDSSYNEQFF.

This clonotype was recorded many times. V gene TRBV14 combines with J gene TRBJ2-7; D gene uncertain. CDR3 size: 16 residues. Deletions cut 0 bases from V and 3 bases from J, with 15 bases between. Germline CDR1 is SGHDN and CDR2 is FVKESK. CDR3 loop: CASSQDELRGRYEQYF. Here the CDR3 DNA reads TGTGCCAGCAGCCAAGACGAGCTGCGTGGACGCTACGAGCAGTACTTC.